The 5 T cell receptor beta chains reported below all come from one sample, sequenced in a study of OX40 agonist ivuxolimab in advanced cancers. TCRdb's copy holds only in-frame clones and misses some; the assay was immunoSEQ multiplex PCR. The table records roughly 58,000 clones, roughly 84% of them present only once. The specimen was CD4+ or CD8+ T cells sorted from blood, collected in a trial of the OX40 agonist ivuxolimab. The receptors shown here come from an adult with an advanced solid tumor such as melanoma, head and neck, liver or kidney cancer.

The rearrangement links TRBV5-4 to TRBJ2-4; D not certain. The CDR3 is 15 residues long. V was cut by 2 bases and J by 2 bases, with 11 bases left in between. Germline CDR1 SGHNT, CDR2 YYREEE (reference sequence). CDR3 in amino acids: CASSFDRGTKNIQYF. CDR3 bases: TGTGCCAGCAGCTTTGATCGTGGAACCAAAAACATTCAGTACTTC.

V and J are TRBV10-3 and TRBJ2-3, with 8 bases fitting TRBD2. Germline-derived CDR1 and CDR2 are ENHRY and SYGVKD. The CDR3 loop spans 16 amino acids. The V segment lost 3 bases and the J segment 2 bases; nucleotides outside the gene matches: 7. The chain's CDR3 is CAISDQLAADTDTQYF. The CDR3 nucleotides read TGTGCCATCAGTGATCAACTAGCGGCCGACACAGATACGCAGTATTTT.

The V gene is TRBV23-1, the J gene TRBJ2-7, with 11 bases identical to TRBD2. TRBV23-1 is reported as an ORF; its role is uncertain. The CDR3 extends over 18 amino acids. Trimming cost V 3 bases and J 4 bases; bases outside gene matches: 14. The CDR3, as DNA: TGCGCCAGCAGTCATTGGACAGCCTTCACTAGCGGGAGTTACGAGCAGTACTTC. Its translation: CASSHWTAFTSGSYEQYF.

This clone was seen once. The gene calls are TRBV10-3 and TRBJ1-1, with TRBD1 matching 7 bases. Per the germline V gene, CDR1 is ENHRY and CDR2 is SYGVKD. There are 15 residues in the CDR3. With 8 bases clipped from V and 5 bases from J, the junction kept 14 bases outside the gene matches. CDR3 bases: TGTGCCATCGGTCAGGGAAGGGGGCTTGAGACTGAAGCTTTCTTT. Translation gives CAIGQGRGLETEAFF.

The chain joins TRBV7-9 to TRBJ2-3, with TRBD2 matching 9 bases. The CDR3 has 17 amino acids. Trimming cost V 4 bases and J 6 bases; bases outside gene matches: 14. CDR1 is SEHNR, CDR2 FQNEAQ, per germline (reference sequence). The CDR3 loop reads CASSSQWTSDNTDTQYF. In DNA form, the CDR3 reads TGTGCCAGCAGCTCCCAGTGGACTAGCGACAACACGGATACGCAGTATTTT.